This T cell receptor (beta chain) originates from a study of PD-1 blockade in classical Hodgkin lymphoma. This CDR3 has 18 residues. With 3 bases removed from V and 1 base from J, the gap between germline ends came to 21 bases. Germline V gives CDR1 MGHRA, CDR2 YSYEKL. There was relapse after autologous stem cell transplantation in every patient, and there was variation in brentuximab vedotin exposure. The method was immunoSEQ multiplex PCR; TCRdb's version includes in-frame clones alone and lacks a portion of them. The repertoire includes about 110,000 clones, nearly 90% of them detected once, and 15% to 20% sits in the top ten.

Sequencing used peripheral blood mononuclear cells (PBMCs), obtained before the second cycle of nivolumab. This TCR was sampled from a human donor with classical Hodgkin lymphoma. The V gene is TRBV4-1, the J gene TRBJ1-1, with TRBD1 as a possible D gene (5 bases). The DNA of the CDR3 is TGCGCCAGCAGCCACAGAATCTGGGACTTTCCTTGGAACACTGAAGCTTTCTTT. Translated: CASSHRIWDFPWNTEAFF.